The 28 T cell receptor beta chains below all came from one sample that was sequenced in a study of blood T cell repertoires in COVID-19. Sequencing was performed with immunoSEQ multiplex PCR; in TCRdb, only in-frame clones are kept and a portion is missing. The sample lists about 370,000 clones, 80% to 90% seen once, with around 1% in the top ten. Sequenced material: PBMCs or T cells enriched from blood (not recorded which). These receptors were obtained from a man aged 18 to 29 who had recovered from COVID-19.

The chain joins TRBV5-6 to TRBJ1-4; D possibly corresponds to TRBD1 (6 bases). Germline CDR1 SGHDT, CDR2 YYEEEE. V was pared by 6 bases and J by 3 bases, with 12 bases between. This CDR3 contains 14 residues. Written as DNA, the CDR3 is TGTGCCAGCACAGTACAGGGACCTAATGAAAAACTGTTTTTT. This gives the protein CASTVQGPNEKLFF. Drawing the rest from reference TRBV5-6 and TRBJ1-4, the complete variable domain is DAGVTQSPTHLIKTRGQQVTLRCSPKSGHDTVSWYQQALGQGPQFIFQYYEEEERQRGNFPDRFSGHQFPNYSSELNVNALLLGDSALYLCASTVQGPNEKLFFGSGTQLSVL.

CDR3 region: CASSSYTGLTIYF. The CDR3 DNA sequence: TGTGCCAGCAGCAGCTATACGGGACTAACCATATATTTT. The V gene is TRBV5-4, the J gene TRBJ1-3; the D gene is possibly TRBD1 (5 bases). The CDR3 sequence is 13 residues long. Germline-derived CDR1 and CDR2 are SGHNT and YYREEE (reference sequence). The ends were cut back, 4 bases at V and 10 bases at J, with 15 bases in the middle.

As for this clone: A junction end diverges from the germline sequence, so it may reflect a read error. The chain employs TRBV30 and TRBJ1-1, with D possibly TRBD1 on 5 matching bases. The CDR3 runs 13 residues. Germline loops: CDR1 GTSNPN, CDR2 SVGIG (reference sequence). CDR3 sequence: CAWSPQGRPGLNF. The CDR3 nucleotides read TGTGCCTGGAGTCCCCAGGGCAGACCCGGTCTAAACTTT.

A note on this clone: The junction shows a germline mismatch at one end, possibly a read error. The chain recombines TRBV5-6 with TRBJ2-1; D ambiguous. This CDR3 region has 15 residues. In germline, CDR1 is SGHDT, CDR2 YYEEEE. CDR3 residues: CASTLGKHPYNEQFF. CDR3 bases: TGTGCCAGCACCTTGGGTAAACACCCTTACAATGAGCAGTTCTTC.

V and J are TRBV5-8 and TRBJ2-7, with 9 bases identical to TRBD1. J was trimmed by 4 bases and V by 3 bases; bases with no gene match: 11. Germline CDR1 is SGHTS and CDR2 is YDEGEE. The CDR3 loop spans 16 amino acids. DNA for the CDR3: TGTGCCAGCAGCTCCCTACGGAGGACAGGGGTGTACGAGCAGTACTTC. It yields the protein CASSSLRRTGVYEQYF.

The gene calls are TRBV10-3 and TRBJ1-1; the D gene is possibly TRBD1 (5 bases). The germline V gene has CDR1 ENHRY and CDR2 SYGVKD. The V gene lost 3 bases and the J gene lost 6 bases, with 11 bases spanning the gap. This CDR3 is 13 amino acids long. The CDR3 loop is CAISEGVSSEAFF. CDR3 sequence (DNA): TGTGCCATCAGTGAAGGGGTGAGTTCTGAAGCTTTCTTT.

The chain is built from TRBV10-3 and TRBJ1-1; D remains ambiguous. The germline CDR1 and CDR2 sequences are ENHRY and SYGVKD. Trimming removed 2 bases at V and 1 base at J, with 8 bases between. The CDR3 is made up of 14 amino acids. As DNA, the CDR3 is TGTGCCATCAGTGAGCTAATACGGAACACTGAAGCTTTCTTT. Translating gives CAISELIRNTEAFF.

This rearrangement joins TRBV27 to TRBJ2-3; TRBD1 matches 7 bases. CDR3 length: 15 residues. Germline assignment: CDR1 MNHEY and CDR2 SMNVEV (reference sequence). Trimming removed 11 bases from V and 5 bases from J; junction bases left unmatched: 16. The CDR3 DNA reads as TGTGCCGCTAGTAAAACAGGGGATGGTAGAGATACGCAGTATTTT. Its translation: CAASKTGDGRDTQYF.

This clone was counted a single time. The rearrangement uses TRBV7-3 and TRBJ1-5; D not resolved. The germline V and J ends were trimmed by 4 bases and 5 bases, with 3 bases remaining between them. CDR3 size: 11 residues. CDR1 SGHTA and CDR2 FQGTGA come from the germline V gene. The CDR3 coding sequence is TGTGCCAGCAGCTCCGATCAGCCCCAGCATTTT. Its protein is CASSSDQPQHF.

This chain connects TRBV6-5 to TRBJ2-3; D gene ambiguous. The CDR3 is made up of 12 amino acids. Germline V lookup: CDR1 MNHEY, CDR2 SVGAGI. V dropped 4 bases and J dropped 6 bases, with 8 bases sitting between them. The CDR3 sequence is CASSSYADTQYF. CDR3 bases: TGTGCCAGCAGTTCCTACGCCGATACGCAGTATTTT.

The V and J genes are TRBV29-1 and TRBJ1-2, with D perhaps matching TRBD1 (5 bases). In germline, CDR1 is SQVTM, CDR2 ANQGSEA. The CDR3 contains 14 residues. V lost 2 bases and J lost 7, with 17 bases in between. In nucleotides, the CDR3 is TGCAGCGTTGAACCGGACACGTCAGGTCGTGGCTACACCTTC. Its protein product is CSVEPDTSGRGYTF.

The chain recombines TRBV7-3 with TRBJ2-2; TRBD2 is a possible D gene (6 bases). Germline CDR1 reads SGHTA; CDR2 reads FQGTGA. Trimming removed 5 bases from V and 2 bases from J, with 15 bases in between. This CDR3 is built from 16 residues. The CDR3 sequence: CASSRSGGFNTGELFF. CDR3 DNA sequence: TGTGCCAGCAGCCGGAGTGGGGGGTTTAACACCGGGGAGCTGTTTTTT. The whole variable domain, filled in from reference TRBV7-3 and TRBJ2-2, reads GAGVSQTPSNKVTEKGKYVELRCDPISGHTALYWYRQSLGQGPEFLIYFQGTGAADDSGLPNDRFFAVRPEGSVSTLKIQRTERGDSAVYLCASSRSGGFNTGELFFGEGSRLTVL.

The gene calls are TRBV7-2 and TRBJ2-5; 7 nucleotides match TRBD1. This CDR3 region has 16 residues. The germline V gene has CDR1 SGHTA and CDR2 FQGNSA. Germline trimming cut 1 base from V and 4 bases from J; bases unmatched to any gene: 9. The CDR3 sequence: CASSLVPSRQGETQYF. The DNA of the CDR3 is TGTGCCAGCAGCTTAGTTCCCTCCCGACAGGGAGAGACCCAGTACTTC.

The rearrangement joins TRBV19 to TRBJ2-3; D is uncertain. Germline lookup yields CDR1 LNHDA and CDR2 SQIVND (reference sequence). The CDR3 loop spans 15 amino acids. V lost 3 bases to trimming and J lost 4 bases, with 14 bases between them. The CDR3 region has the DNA TGTGCCAGTAGTATGAGGCAGTCAATCTCAGATACGCAGTATTTT. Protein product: CASSMRQSISDTQYF.

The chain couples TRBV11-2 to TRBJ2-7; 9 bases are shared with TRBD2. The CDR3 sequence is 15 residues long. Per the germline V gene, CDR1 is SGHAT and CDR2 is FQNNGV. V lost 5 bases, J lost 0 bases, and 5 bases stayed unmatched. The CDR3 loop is CASSAAGGRSYEQYF. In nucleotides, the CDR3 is TGTGCCAGCAGCGCAGCGGGAGGCCGCTCCTACGAGCAGTACTTC.

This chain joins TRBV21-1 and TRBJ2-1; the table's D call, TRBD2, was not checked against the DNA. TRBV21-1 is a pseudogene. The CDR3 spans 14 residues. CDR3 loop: CASSKAGVPNEQFF. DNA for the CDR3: TGTGCCAGCAGCAAAGCGGGAGTGCCGAATGAGCAGTTCTTC.

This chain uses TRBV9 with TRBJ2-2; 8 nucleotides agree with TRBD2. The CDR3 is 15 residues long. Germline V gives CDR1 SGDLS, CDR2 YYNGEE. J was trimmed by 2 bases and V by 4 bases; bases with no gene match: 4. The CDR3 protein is CASSPGGVNTGELFF. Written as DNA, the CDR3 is TGTGCCAGCAGCCCGGGGGGGGTCAACACCGGGGAGCTGTTTTTT.

The CDR3 nucleotides read TGTGCCAGCAGCATGAAGGGGTACCAAGAGACCCAGTACTTC. This codes for CASSMKGYQETQYF. This chain links TRBV11-3 with TRBJ2-5; D might be TRBD1 (5 bases). The V gene's germline CDR1 is SGHNT and CDR2 YENEEA. V lost 5 bases and J 0 bases, leaving 10 bases between the germline ends. This CDR3 is built from 14 residues.

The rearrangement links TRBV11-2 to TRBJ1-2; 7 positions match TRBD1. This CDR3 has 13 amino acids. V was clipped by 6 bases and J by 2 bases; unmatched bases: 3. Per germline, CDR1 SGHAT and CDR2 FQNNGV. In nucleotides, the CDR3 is TGTGCCAGCAGTAGGGACAGCAACTATGGCTACACCTTC. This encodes CASSRDSNYGYTF.

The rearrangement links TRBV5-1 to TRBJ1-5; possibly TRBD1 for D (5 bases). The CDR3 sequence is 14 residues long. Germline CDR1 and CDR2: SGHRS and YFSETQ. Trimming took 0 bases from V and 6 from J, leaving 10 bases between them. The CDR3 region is CASSLAAGVQPQHF. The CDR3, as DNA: TGCGCCAGCAGCTTGGCAGCGGGGGTTCAGCCCCAGCATTTT.

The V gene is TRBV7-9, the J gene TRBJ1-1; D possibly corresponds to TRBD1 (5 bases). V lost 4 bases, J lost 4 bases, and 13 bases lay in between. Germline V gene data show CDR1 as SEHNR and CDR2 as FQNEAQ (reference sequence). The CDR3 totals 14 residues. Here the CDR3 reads CASSSKAGTTEAFF. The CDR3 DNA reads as TGTGCCAGCAGCTCAAAGGCGGGGACCACTGAAGCTTTCTTT.

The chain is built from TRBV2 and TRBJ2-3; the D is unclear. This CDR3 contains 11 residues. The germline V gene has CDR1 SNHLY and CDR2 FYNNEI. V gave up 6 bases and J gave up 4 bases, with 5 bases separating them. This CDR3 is CASSEADTQYF. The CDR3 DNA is TGTGCCAGCAGCGAGGCAGATACGCAGTATTTT. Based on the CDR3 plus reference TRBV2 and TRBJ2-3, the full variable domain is EPEVTQTPSHQVTQMGQEVILRCVPISNHLYFYWYRQILGQKVEFLVSFYNNEISEKSEIFDDQFSVERPDGSNFTLKIRSTKLEDSAMYFCASSEADTQYFGPGTRLTVL.

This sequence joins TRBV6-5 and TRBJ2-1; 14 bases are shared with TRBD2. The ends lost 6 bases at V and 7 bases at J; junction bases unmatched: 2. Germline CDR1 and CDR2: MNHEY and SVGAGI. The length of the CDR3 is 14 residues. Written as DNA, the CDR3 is TGTGCCAGCAGGCGACTAGCGGGAGGGAATGAGCAGTTCTTC. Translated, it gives CASRRLAGGNEQFF.

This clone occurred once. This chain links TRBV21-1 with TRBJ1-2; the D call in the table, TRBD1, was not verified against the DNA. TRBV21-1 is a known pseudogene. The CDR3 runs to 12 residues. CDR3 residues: CASSSKDNGYTF. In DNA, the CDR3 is TGTGCCAGCAGCTCGAAGGACAATGGCTACACCTTC.

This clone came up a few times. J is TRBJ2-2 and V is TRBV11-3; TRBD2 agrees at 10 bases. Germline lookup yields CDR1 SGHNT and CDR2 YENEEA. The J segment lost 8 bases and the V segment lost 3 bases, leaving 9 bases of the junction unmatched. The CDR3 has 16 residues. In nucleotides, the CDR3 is TGTGCCAGCAGCTTGCTCAGCGGGAGGGCCCCAGGGGAGCTGTTTTTT. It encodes CASSLLSGRAPGELFF.

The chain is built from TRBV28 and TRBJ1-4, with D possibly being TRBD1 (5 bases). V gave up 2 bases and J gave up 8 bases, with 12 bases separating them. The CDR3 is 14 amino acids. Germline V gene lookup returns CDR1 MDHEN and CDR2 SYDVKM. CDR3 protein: CASSLDSLGEKLFF. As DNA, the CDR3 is TGTGCCAGCAGTTTAGACAGCCTGGGAGAAAAACTGTTTTTT.

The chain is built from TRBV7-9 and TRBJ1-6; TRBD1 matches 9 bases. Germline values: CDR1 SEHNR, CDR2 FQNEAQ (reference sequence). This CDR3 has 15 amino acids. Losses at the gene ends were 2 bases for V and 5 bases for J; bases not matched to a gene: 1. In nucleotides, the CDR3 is TGTGCCAGCAGCTTACGGACAGGGGATAATTCACCCCTCCACTTT. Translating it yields CASSLRTGDNSPLHF.

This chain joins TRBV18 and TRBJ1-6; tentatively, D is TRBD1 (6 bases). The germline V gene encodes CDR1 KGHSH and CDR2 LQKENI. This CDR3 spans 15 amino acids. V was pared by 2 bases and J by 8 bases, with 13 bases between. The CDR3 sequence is CASSPRGTNDSPLHF. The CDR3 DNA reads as TGTGCCAGCTCACCAAGGGGGACTAATGATTCACCCCTCCACTTT.